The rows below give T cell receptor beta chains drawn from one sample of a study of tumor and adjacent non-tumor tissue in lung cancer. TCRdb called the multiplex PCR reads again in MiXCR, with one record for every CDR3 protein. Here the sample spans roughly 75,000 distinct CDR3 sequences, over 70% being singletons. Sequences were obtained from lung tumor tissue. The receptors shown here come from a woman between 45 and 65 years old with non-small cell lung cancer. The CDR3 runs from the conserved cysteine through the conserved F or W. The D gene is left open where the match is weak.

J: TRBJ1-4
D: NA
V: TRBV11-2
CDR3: CASSLDIVGPDRITNEKLFF

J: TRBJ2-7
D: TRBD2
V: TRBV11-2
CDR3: CASYGRPSYEQYF

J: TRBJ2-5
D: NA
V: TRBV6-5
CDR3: CTSRSSGISLETQYF

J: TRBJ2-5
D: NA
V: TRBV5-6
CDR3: CASSLGPQGLGTETLYF

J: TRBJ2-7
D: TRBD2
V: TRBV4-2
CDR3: CANSQKELAGEDRYKQYF

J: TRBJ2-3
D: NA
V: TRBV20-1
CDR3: CSARWMADRQYF

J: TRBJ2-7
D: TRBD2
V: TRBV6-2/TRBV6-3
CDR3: CANSYSAGGTCEQYF

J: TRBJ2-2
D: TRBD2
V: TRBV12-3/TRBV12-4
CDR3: CASSRHALGLTNTGELLF

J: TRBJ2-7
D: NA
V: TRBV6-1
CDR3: CASNGGSWFEQYF

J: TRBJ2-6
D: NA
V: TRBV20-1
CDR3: CSAGRNNFSSSGANVLTF

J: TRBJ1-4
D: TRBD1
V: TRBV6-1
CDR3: CASDSRDRGEKPFF

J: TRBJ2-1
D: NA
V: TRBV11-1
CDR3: CVSSPGRKYNEQFF

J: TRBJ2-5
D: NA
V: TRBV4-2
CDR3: CASSQGLGGGETQYF

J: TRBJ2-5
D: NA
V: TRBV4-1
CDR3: CASSQDRIPHETQYF

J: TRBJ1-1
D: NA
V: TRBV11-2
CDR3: CANSLLILGTEAFF

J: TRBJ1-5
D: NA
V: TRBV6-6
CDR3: CASCYSFNSNQPQHF